This T cell receptor (beta chain) was captured by sequencing in a study of OX40 agonist ivuxolimab in advanced cancers. About the study: The patients received ivuxolimab by intravenous route every 2 weeks at 0.01 to 10 mg/kg. Prior anti-PD-1, anti-PD-L1 or anti-CTLA-4 therapy was allowed; less than 45% had some.

About this clone: Its antigen remains unknown.

The assay was immunoSEQ multiplex PCR, and TCRdb's table has in-frame clones only and misses some. In the table there are roughly 81,000 clones, about 93% of which are singletons. The CDR3 length is 16 residues. Deletions cut 0 bases from V and 3 bases from J, with 15 bases between. Germline V CDR1 and CDR2: LGHNA, YNFKEQ. Whole-study findings and limits: It was not determined which antigens were specifically recognized by the peripheral T cells that had undergone clonal expansion.

The chain has TRBV4-2 and TRBJ2-7; maybe TRBD2 (6 bases). The origin of this receptor is an adult with an advanced solid tumor such as melanoma, head and neck, liver or kidney cancer. The sequenced sample was CD4+ or CD8+ T cells sorted from blood, obtained in a trial of the OX40 agonist ivuxolimab. CDR3 coding DNA: TGTGCCAGCAGCCAAGAACACGGGGGAGTCAACTACGAGCAGTACTTC. Protein product: CASSQEHGGVNYEQYF.